This paragraph reports one TCR beta chain. Sequenced by immunoSEQ multiplex PCR; TCRdb stores in-frame clones only, minus some. Among 43,000 or so clones listed, about 95% were seen once. The sample comes from a study of preoperative IRX-2 immunotherapy in early breast cancer. Germline CDR1 reads SNHLY; CDR2 reads FYNNEI. V lost 5 bases, J lost 4 bases, and 11 bases stayed unmatched. The CDR3 extends over 16 amino acids. Indicated treatment: preoperative locoregional IRX-2 cytokine immunotherapy. This phase Ib study tested locoregional IRX-2 cytokine immunotherapy given before surgery. This TCR came from a human donor with breast cancer. The V gene is TRBV2, the J gene TRBJ2-3; 8 bases are a match to TRBD2. This sample comprised tumor tissue, obtained after IRX-2 immunotherapy. CDR3 DNA sequence: TGTGCCAGCAGTCCCGCCGGGACTAGGCTATCAGATACGCAGTATTTT. This sequence encodes CASSPAGTRLSDTQYF. Full variable domain (outside the CDR3, taken from reference TRBV2 and TRBJ2-3): EPEVTQTPSHQVTQMGQEVILRCVPISNHLYFYWYRQILGQKVEFLVSFYNNEISEKSEIFDDQFSVERPDGSNFTLKIRSTKLEDSAMYFCASSPAGTRLSDTQYFGPGTRLTVL.